This T cell receptor beta chain emerged from a study of T cell responses to AZD1222 COVID-19 vaccine. General study points: Spike was spanned by vaccine-associated CD4 TCRs, which were dominant at 160-218 and 743-854. Clonal diversity was possibly underestimated; the donors were predominantly white British and more often female. Baseline serostatus was positive in only 5 to 7 AZD1222 recipients.

V was pared by 2 bases and J by 11 bases, with 11 bases of the junction left unmatched. Germline CDR1 and CDR2: MRHNA and SNTAGT. The CDR3 consists of 15 residues. TCRdb's table, derived via immunoSEQ multiplex PCR, lists solely in-frame clones and lacks some. The repertoire holds some 160,000 clones, with roughly 92% as singletons. Remarks on this clone: Its antigen is as yet unknown.

The sample was peripheral blood, taken on day 0 of AZD1222 vaccination. V gene TRBV6-4 combines with J gene TRBJ1-5; 8 bases map to TRBD1. The receptor's source is an adult in good health. The CDR3 protein is CASSDRGQASMAQHF. CDR3 in DNA: TGTGCCAGCAGTGACCGGGGACAGGCCTCAATGGCCCAGCATTTT.